This T cell receptor (beta chain) was captured in a study of early T cells in non-severe SARS-CoV-2 infection. Attachment of unique molecular identifiers to individual cDNA molecules was performed. TCRdb passed the 5' RACE reads through MiXCR, listing each CDR3 protein once. The sample gives about 66,000 distinct CDR3 sequences, roughly 10% of which show up once; roughly 3% is in the top ten. The CDR3 spans 17 residues. The V gene end was trimmed by 6 bases and the J gene end by 4 bases; junction bases not matched to a gene: 9. The clonotype was recovered from an adult who was a healthcare worker with PCR-confirmed SARS-CoV-2 infection or an uninfected control (not recorded which). The specimen was whole blood. The chain is built from TRBV12-3 or TRBV12-4 and TRBJ2-2; 12 nucleotides align to TRBD2. For the CDR3, the DNA is TGTGCCAGCAGCCGATGGACTAGCGGGAAGGGCACCGGGGAGCTGTTTTTT. It yields the protein CASSRWTSGKGTGELFF.